This TCR beta chain came from a study of T-cell memory formation after mild COVID-19. TCRdb independently ran MiXCR on the 5' RACE reads; one entry per CDR3 protein. This sample has over 500,000 distinct CDR3 sequences, with 17% found just once. CDR1 KGHDR and CDR2 SFDVKD come from the germline V gene. The CDR3 is 16 amino acids. With 5 bases clipped from V and 2 bases from J, the junction kept 5 bases outside the gene matches. The TCR sequence derives from an adult woman who had mild COVID-19 (a few samples of this study predate the infection). Cell type and time point are not known. The sequencing input was PBMCs or a T cell subset sorted from them (not recorded which). The chain carries TRBV24-1 and TRBJ2-1; the match to TRBD2 covers 10 bases. The CDR3 bases are TGTGCCACCAGTGTTACAGCGGGAGGGCCCTACAATGAGCAGTTCTTC. Its protein product is CATSVTAGGPYNEQFF.